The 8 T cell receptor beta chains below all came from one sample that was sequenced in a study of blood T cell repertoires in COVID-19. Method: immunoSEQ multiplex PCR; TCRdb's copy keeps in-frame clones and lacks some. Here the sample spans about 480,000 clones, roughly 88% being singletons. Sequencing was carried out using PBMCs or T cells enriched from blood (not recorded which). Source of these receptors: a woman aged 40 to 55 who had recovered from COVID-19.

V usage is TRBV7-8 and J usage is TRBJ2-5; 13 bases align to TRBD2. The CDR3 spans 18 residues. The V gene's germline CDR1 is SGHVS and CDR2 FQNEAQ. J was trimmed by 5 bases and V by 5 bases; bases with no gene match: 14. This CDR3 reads CASSPGLAGDGVGETQYF. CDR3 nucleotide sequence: TGTGCCAGCAGCCCCGGACTAGCGGGAGATGGAGTTGGGGAGACCCAGTACTTC.

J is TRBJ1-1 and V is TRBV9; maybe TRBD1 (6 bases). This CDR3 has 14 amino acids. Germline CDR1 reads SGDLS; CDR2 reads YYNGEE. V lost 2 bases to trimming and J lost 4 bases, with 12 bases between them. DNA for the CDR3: TGTGCCAGCAGCGTTCAGGGGTCGAGCACTGAAGCTTTCTTT. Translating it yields CASSVQGSSTEAFF.

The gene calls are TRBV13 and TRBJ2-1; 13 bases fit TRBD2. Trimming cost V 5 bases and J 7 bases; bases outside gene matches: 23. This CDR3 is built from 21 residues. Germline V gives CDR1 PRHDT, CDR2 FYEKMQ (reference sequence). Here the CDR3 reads CASSGQVLTSGRALVRNEQFF. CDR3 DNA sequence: TGTGCCAGCAGCGGACAGGTTCTCACTAGCGGGAGGGCCCTAGTGAGAAATGAGCAGTTCTTC.

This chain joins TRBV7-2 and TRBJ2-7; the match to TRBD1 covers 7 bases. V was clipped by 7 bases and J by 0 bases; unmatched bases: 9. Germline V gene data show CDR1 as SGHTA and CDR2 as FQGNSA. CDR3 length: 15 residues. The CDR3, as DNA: TGTGCCAGCACCCAATCCCGGGACAGCTCCTACGAGCAGTACTTC. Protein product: CASTQSRDSSYEQYF. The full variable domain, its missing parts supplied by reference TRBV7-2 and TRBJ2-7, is GAGVSQSPSNKVTEKGKDVELRCDPISGHTALYWYRQSLGQGLEFLIYFQGNSAPDKSGLPSDRFSAERTGGSVSTLTIQRTQQEDSAVYLCASTQSRDSSYEQYFGPGTRLTVT.

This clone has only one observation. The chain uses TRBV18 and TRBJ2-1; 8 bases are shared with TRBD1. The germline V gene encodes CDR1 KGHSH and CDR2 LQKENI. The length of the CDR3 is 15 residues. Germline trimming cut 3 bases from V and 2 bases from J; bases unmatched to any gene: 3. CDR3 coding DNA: TGTGCCAGCTCACCGGACAGGGCAACCTACAATGAGCAGTTCTTC. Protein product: CASSPDRATYNEQFF.

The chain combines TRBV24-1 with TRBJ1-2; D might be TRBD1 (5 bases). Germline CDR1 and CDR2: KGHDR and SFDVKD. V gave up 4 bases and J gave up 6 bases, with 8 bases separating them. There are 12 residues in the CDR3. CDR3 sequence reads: CATSDREDGYTF. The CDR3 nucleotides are TGTGCCACCAGTGACAGGGAGGATGGCTACACCTTC.

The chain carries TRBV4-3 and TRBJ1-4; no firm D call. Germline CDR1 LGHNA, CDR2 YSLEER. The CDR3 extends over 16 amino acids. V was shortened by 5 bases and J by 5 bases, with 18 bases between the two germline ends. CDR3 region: CASSERWLAENEKLFF. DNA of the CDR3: TGCGCCAGCAGCGAACGGTGGTTGGCGGAGAATGAAAAACTGTTTTTT.

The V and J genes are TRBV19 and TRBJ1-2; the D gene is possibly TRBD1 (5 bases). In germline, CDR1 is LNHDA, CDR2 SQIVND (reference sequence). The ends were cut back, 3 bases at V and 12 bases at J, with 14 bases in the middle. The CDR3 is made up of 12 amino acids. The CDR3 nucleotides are TGTGCCAGTAGTATTTCAAACAGGCCGCACACCTTC. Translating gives CASSISNRPHTF.